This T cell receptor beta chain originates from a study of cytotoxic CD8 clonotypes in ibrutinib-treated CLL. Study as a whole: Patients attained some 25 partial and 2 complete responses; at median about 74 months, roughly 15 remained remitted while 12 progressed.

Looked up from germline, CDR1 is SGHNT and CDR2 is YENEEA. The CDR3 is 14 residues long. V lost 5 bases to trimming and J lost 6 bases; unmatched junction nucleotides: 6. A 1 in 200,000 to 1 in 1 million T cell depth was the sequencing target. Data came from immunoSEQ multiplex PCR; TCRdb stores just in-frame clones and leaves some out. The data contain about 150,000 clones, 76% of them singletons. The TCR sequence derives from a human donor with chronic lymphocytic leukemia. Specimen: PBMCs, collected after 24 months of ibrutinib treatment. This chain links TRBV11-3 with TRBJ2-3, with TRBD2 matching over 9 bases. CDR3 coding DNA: TGTGCCAGCAGCCCGGGACTAGCAACGGATACGCAGTATTTT. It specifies CASSPGLATDTQYF. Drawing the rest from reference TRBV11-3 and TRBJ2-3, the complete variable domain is EAGVVQSPRYKIIEKKQPVAFWCNPISGHNTLYWYLQNLGQGPELLIRYENEEAVDDSQLPKDRFSAERLKGVDSTLKIQPAELGDSAVYLCASSPGLATDTQYFGPGTRLTVL.